Described below is a single T cell receptor (beta chain) sequence and its context. The V gene's germline CDR1 is GTSNPN and CDR2 SVGIG (reference sequence). V lost 4 bases and J 6 bases, leaving 13 bases between the germline ends. The CDR3 runs 12 residues. These data are taken from a study of STAT5B mutations in CD4+ large granular lymphocyte leukemia. Profiled with immunoSEQ multiplex PCR; TCRdb holds only in-frame clones, not every one. The table records about 36,000 clones, approximately 72% of them present only once. V is TRBV30 and J is TRBJ2-7, with a possible D match to TRBD2 (7 bases). The sample was CD4+ T cells from blood buffy coats. This clonotype was sampled from a human donor in good health. The CDR3 nucleotides read TGTGCCTGGAATGGGGGCGGGAGCGAGCAGTACTTC. As protein: CAWNGGGSEQYF.